Presented here are 3 T cell receptor beta chains from one specimen sequenced in a study of cytotoxic CD8 clonotypes in ibrutinib-treated CLL. Clones were sequenced by immunoSEQ multiplex PCR, and TCRdb holds only the in-frame ones, with some missing. The sample has about 72,000 clones; over 75% are singletons. The sample consisted of PBMCs, taken at disease progression, from a patient treated with ibrutinib. The receptor source for this set is a human donor with chronic lymphocytic leukemia.

The chain is built from TRBV29-1 and TRBJ2-5; D unresolved. Germline loops: CDR1 SQVTM, CDR2 ANQGSEA. There are 13 residues in the CDR3. V lost 4 bases to trimming and J lost 5 bases, with 14 bases between them. CDR3 amino acids: CSVGLGLSETQYF. For the CDR3, the DNA is TGCAGCGTTGGTCTAGGGTTGTCGGAGACCCAGTACTTC.

CDR3 sequence (DNA): TGTGCCAGCAGAGCCAGCGGCCAGTCCTACAATGAGCAGTTCTTC. It is translated as CASRASGQSYNEQFF. This chain uses TRBV6-6 with TRBJ2-1; a possible D gene is TRBD2 (5 bases). The CDR3 extends over 15 amino acids. Germline V gene data show CDR1 as MNHNY and CDR2 as SVGAGI (reference sequence). Trimming pared 6 bases from V and 1 base from J, leaving 13 bases between.

The chain uses TRBV11-2 and TRBJ2-5; no firm D call. Germline assignment: CDR1 SGHAT and CDR2 FQNNGV. V dropped 1 base and J dropped 5 bases, with 8 bases sitting between them. This CDR3 has 13 residues. The DNA for the CDR3 is TGTGCCAGCAGCTTAGGGTTCCGGGAGACCCAGTACTTC. Its protein is CASSLGFRETQYF. The full variable domain, its missing parts supplied by reference TRBV11-2 and TRBJ2-5, is EAGVAQSPRYKIIEKRQSVAFWCNPISGHATLYWYQQILGQGPKLLIQFQNNGVVDDSQLPKDRFSAERLKGVDSTLKIQPAKLEDSAVYLCASSLGFRETQYFGPGTRLLVL.